What follows are 16 T cell receptor beta chains derived from one specimen sequenced in a study of shared clonotypes between healthy human individuals. The table came from immunoSEQ multiplex PCR; TCRdb's copy has only in-frame clones and leaves some out. Of 2 million to 2.5 million clones listed, just under 95% are singletons. Sequencing was done on a sample of naive CD4+ T cells from PBMCs. Subset: CD45RA+ positively selected. These receptors were obtained from a man aged 18-30 years in good health. Some clones in this sample may be carry-over from other donors' samples.

V gene TRBV5-5 combines with J gene TRBJ2-1, with D perhaps TRBD1 or TRBD2 (5 bases each). Trimming pared 5 bases from V and 5 bases from J, leaving 17 bases between. This CDR3 is built from 15 residues. Germline V gene lookup returns CDR1 SGHKS and CDR2 YYEKEE (reference sequence). CDR3: CASRSVGVPNNEQFF. The CDR3 DNA is TGTGCCAGCAGGTCAGTGGGGGTACCCAACAATGAGCAGTTCTTC.

As DNA, the CDR3 is TGTGCCAGCAATGAGCGGAGACAAGAGACCCAGTACTTC. This translates into CASNERRQETQYF. The V call is TRBV2, the J call TRBJ2-5, with a tentative D call TRBD2 (5 bases). In germline, CDR1 is SNHLY, CDR2 FYNNEI. V shed 7 bases and J shed 2 bases, with 11 bases lying between them. The CDR3 contains 13 residues. Based on the CDR3 plus reference TRBV2 and TRBJ2-5, the full variable domain is EPEVTQTPSHQVTQMGQEVILRCVPISNHLYFYWYRQILGQKVEFLVSFYNNEISEKSEIFDDQFSVERPDGSNFTLKIRSTKLEDSAMYFCASNERRQETQYFGPGTRLLVL.

The chain employs TRBV7-6 and TRBJ2-7; D not resolved. The V gene's germline CDR1 is SGHVS and CDR2 FNYEAQ. This CDR3 contains 16 residues. With 0 bases removed from V and 6 bases from J, the gap between germline ends came to 18 bases. CDR3 protein: CASSLAPMGVQLEQYF. The CDR3 DNA reads TGTGCCAGCAGCTTAGCACCCATGGGCGTTCAGCTCGAGCAGTACTTC. The full variable domain, with the rest looked up from reference TRBV7-6 and TRBJ2-7, is GAGVSQSPRYKVTKRGQDVALRCDPISGHVSLYWYRQALGQGPEFLTYFNYEAQQDKSGLPNDRFSAERPEGSISTLTIQRTEQRDSAMYRCASSLAPMGVQLEQYFGPGTRLTVT.

The chain recombines TRBV7-9 with TRBJ2-1; 8 bases agree with TRBD2. The germline CDR1 and CDR2 sequences are SEHNR and FQNEAQ (reference sequence). CDR3 length: 17 amino acids. Unmatched junction bases numbered 8, after V lost 0 bases and J lost 4 bases. The CDR3 loop reads CASSLAGRAGVYNEQFF. The CDR3 DNA sequence: TGTGCCAGCAGCTTAGCTGGGCGAGCGGGAGTTTACAATGAGCAGTTCTTC.

The rearrangement uses TRBV19 and TRBJ2-7; D could derive from TRBD1 or TRBD2 (5 bases each). The V and J ends lost 5 bases and 0 bases respectively, with 11 bases between them. The CDR3 extends over 14 amino acids. CDR1 is LNHDA, CDR2 SQIVND, per germline (reference sequence). This CDR3 is CASSHPGSSYEQYF. Written as DNA, the CDR3 is TGTGCCAGTAGTCACCCAGGGAGCTCCTACGAGCAGTACTTC.

This clone was picked up one time. CDR3 sequence reads: CASSLGQEADTQYF. The CDR3 coding sequence is TGCGCCAGCAGCTTGGGACAGGAGGCAGATACGCAGTATTTT. This chain uses TRBV5-1 with TRBJ2-3; D possibly corresponds to TRBD1 (6 bases). This CDR3 contains 14 residues. Trimming removed 0 bases from V and 4 bases from J, with 9 bases in between. Germline CDR1 and CDR2: SGHRS and YFSETQ.

The table lists this clone with a count of one. The V and J genes are TRBV7-2 and TRBJ2-7; 11 bases agree with TRBD2. The CDR3 has 18 residues. Trimming cost V 4 bases and J 6 bases; bases outside gene matches: 17. CDR1 is SGHTA, CDR2 FQGNSA, per germline. The CDR3 DNA follows: TGTGCCAGCAGCTCCGGGACTAGCGGAATAATCCGTAGCTCCGAGCAGTACTTC. It translates to CASSSGTSGIIRSSEQYF.

This clone showed up just once. The chain joins TRBV27 to TRBJ2-7; TRBD2 matches at 10 bases. V shed 2 bases, J shed 6 bases, and the junction held 10 bases outside the gene matches. Germline loops: CDR1 MNHEY, CDR2 SMNVEV (reference sequence). The length of the CDR3 is 16 residues. CDR3 bases: TGTGCCAGCAGTTTAGACCGGGGGACTAGCGCGACCGAGCAGTACTTC. It yields the protein CASSLDRGTSATEQYF.

The CDR3 spells CASSQDTEGPYEQYF. CDR3 DNA sequence: TGTGCCAGCAGCCAAGATACGGAGGGCCCCTACGAGCAGTACTTC. The J gene is TRBJ2-7, the V gene TRBV4-2, with D perhaps TRBD2 (6 bases). CDR1 and CDR2 from the germline V gene are LGHNA and YNFKEQ. The CDR3 is 15 residues long. With 0 bases removed from V and 2 bases from J, the gap between germline ends came to 11 bases.

The chain is built from TRBV7-8 and TRBJ2-1; tentatively, D is TRBD2 (6 bases). The ends were cut back, 6 bases at V and 5 bases at J, with 17 bases in the middle. Germline assignment: CDR1 SGHVS and CDR2 FQNEAQ. The CDR3 has 15 residues. CDR3 in DNA: TGTGCCAGCAGTATTCTCCGGGGGAGGAACAATGAGCAGTTCTTC. Protein: CASSILRGRNNEQFF.

This chain connects TRBV5-8 to TRBJ2-3; D may be TRBD2 (5 bases). The CDR3 totals 14 residues. In germline, CDR1 is SGHTS, CDR2 YDEGEE. Between the trimmed V and J ends, which lost 4 bases and 4 bases, there was a span of 13 bases. CDR3 residues: CASSASGSADTQYF. CDR3 DNA sequence: TGTGCCAGCAGCGCCTCGGGGTCGGCAGATACGCAGTATTTT. Together with reference TRBV5-8 and TRBJ2-3, the CDR3 gives the full variable domain: EAGVTQSPTHLIKTRGQQATLRCSPISGHTSVYWYQQALGLGLQFLLWYDEGEERNRGNFPPRFSGRQFPNYSSELNVNALELEDSALYLCASSASGSADTQYFGPGTRLTVL.

The chain joins TRBV30 to TRBJ2-7; D is unresolved. Germline V CDR1 and CDR2: GTSNPN, SVGIG (reference sequence). The ends were cut back, 2 bases at V and 3 bases at J, with 14 bases in the middle. This CDR3 spans 14 amino acids. This CDR3 reads CAWSKIHGGYEQYF. In DNA form, the CDR3 reads TGTGCCTGGAGTAAAATTCACGGTGGCTACGAGCAGTACTTC.

The V gene is TRBV6-4, the J gene TRBJ2-3; TRBD1 is a possible D gene (6 bases). The CDR3 is made up of 13 amino acids. V shed 5 bases and J shed 4 bases, with 10 bases lying between them. CDR1 is MRHNA, CDR2 SNTAGT, per germline. The CDR3 sequence: CASSQQGSDTQYF. For the CDR3, the DNA is TGTGCCAGCAGTCAACAGGGTTCAGATACGCAGTATTTT.

This chain uses TRBV30 with TRBJ2-7, with D possibly being TRBD1 (6 bases). In germline, CDR1 is GTSNPN, CDR2 SVGIG (reference sequence). This CDR3 spans 12 amino acids. Trimming pared 4 bases from V and 3 bases from J, leaving 10 bases between. The CDR3 DNA is TGTGCCTGGACAGGGGAACACTACGAGCAGTACTTC. Amino acid sequence: CAWTGEHYEQYF. The complete variable domain, with remaining parts taken from reference TRBV30 and TRBJ2-7, reads SQTIHQWPATLVQPVGSPLSLECTVEGTSNPNLYWYRQAAGRGLQLLFYSVGIGQISSEVPQNLSASRPQDRQFILSSKKLLLSDSGFYLCAWTGEHYEQYFGPGTRLTVT.

Worth noting for this clone: The same CDR3 is also encoded by other DNA sequences in this sample. V is TRBV7-9 and J is TRBJ1-2, with D possibly being TRBD1 (5 bases). CDR1 and CDR2 (germline): SEHNR, FQNEAQ (reference sequence). Deletions cut 1 base from V and 3 bases from J, with 6 bases between. The CDR3 spans 13 residues. CDR3 in amino acids: CASSLVGDYGYTF. As DNA, the CDR3 is TGTGCCAGCAGCTTAGTGGGGGACTATGGCTACACCTTC. The whole variable domain, remainder taken from reference TRBV7-9 and TRBJ1-2, is DTGVSQNPRHKITKRGQNVTFRCDPISEHNRLYWYRQTLGQGPEFLTYFQNEAQLEKSRLLSDRFSAERPKGSFSTLEIQRTEQGDSAMYLCASSLVGDYGYTFGSGTRLTVV.

Concerning this clone: The sample contains more than one DNA sequence encoding this CDR3. This chain uses TRBV14 with TRBJ1-2; no reliable D call. Germline CDR1 is SGHDN and CDR2 is FVKESK. CDR3 length equals 13 residues. V was cut by 1 base and J by 3 bases, with 6 bases left in between. The CDR3 nucleotides read TGTGCCAGCAGCCAAGGCGTTTACTATGGCTACACCTTC. This encodes CASSQGVYYGYTF.